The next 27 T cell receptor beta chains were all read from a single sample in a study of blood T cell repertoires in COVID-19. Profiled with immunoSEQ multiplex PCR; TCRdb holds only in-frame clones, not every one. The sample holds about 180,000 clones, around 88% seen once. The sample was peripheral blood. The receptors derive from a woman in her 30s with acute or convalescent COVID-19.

The CDR3 loop reads CAISASLGSEQFF. The CDR3 region has the DNA TGTGCCATCAGTGCGTCTCTGGGGAGCGAGCAGTTCTTC. This sequence joins TRBV10-3 and TRBJ2-1; possible D gene TRBD2, 5 bases. V shed 4 bases and J shed 10 bases, with 14 bases lying between them. Germline CDR1 is ENHRY and CDR2 is SYGVKD. The CDR3 runs 13 residues.

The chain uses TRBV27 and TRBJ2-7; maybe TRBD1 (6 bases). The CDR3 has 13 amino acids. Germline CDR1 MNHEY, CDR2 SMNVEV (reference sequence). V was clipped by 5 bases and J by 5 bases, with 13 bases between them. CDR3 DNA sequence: TGTGCCAGCAGTATAATTACAGGGAACGAGCAGTACTTC. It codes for CASSIITGNEQYF.

CDR3 in amino acids: CSANRADTQYF. The CDR3 bases are TGCAGTGCAAACAGGGCAGATACGCAGTATTTT. The J gene is TRBJ2-3, the V gene TRBV20-1, with D maybe TRBD1 (6 bases). V lost 6 bases and J 4 bases, leaving 8 bases between the germline ends. The germline CDR1 and CDR2 sequences are DFQATT and SNEGSKA (reference sequence). This CDR3 has 11 amino acids.

CDR3 region: CASRRDINYGYTF. The CDR3 bases are TGTGCCAGCCGCCGGGACATCAACTATGGCTACACCTTC. The chain combines TRBV2 with TRBJ1-2; TRBD1 might be the D (6 bases). V was pared by 8 bases and J by 2 bases, with 12 bases between. In germline, CDR1 is SNHLY, CDR2 FYNNEI. The CDR3 covers 13 residues.

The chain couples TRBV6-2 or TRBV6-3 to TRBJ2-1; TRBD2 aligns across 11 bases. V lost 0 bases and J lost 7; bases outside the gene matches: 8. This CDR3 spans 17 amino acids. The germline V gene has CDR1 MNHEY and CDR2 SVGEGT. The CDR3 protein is CASSYSGLAGGLNEQFF. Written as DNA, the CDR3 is TGTGCCAGCAGTTACTCGGGCCTAGCGGGAGGATTGAATGAGCAGTTCTTC.

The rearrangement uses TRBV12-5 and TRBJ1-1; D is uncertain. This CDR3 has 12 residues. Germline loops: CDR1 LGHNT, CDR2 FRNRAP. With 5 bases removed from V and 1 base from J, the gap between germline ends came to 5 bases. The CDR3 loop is CASGIENTEAFF. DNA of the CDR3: TGTGCTAGTGGTATAGAGAACACTGAAGCTTTCTTT.

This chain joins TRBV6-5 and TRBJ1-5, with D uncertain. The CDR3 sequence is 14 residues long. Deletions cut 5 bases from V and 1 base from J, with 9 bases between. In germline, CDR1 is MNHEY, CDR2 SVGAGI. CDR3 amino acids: CASSPWESNQPQHF. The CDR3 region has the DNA TGTGCCAGCAGTCCTTGGGAGAGCAATCAGCCCCAGCATTTT.

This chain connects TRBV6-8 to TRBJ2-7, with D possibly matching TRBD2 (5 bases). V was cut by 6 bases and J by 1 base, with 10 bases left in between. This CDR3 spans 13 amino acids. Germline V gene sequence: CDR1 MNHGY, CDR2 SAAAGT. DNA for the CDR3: TGTGCCAGCAGGTCGGACTCTTCCTACGAGCAGTACTTC. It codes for CASRSDSSYEQYF.

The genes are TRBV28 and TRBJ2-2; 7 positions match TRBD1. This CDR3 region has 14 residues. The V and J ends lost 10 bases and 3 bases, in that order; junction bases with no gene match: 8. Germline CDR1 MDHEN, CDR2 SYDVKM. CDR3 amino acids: CATDRDWYTGELFF. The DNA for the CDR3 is TGTGCCACCGACAGGGATTGGTACACCGGGGAGCTGTTTTTT. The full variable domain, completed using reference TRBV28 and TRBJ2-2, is DVKVTQSSRYLVKRTGEKVFLECVQDMDHENMFWYRQDPGLGLRLIYFSYDVKMKEKGDIPEGYSVSREKKERFSLILESASTNQTSMYLCATDRDWYTGELFFGEGSRLTVL.

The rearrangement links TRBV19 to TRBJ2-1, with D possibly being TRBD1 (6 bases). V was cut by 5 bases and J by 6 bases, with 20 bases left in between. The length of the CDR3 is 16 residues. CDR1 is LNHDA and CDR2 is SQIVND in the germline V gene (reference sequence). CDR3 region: CASSPQGQWTLNEQFF. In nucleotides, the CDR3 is TGTGCCAGTAGTCCGCAGGGGCAGTGGACCCTCAATGAGCAGTTCTTC.

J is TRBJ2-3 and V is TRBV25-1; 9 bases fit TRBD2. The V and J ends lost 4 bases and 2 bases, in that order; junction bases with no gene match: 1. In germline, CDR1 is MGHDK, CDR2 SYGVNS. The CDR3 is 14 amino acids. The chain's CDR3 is CASSVAGATDTQYF. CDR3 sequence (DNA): TGTGCCAGCAGTGTAGCGGGGGCCACAGATACGCAGTATTTT.

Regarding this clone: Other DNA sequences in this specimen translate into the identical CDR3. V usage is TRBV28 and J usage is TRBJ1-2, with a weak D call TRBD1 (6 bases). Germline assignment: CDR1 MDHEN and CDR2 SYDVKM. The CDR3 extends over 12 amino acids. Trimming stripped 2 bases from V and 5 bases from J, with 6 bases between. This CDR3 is CASSLRGYGYTF. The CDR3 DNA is TGTGCCAGCAGTTTAAGGGGGTATGGCTACACCTTC.

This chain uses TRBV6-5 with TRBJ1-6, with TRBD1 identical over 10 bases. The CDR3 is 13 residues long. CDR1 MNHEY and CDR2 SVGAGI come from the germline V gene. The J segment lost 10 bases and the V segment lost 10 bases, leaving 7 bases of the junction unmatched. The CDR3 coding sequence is TGTGCCACTCCGGGACAGGGGTTATCACCCCTCCACTTT. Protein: CATPGQGLSPLHF.

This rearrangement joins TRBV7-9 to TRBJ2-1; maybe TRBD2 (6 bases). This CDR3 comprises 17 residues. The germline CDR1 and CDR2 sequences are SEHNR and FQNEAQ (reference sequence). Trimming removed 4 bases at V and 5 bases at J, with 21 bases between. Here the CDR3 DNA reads TGTGCCAGCAGCTCAGGGAGGCTTGACCTTGACCACAATGAGCAGTTCTTC. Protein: CASSSGRLDLDHNEQFF.

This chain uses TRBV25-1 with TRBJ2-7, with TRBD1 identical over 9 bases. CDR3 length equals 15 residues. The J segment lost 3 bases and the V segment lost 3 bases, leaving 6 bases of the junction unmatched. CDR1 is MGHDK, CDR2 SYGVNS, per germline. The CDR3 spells CASSDPGQGHYEQYF. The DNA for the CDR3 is TGTGCCAGCAGTGATCCGGGACAGGGTCACTACGAGCAGTACTTC.

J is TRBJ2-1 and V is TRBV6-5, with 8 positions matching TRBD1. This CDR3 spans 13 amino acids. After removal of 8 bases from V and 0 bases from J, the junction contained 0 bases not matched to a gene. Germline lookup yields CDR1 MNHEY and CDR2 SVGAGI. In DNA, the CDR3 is TGTGCCAGCGGACAGGGCTCCTACAATGAGCAGTTCTTC. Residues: CASGQGSYNEQFF.

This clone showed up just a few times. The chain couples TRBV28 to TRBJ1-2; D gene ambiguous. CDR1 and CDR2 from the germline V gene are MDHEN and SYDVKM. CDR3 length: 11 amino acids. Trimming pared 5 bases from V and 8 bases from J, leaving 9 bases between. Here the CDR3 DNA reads TGTGCCAGCAGTCGCAATAGAGGCTACACCTTC. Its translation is CASSRNRGYTF.

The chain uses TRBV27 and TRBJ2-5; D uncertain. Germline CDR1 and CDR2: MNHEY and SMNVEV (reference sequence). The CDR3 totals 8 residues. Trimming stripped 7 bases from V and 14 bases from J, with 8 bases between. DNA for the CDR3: TGTGCCAGCACCCCCCCTTACTTC. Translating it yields CASTPPYF.

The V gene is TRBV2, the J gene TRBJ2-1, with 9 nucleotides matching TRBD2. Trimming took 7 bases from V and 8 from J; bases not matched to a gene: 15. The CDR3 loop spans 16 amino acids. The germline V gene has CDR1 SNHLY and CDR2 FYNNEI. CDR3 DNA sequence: TGTGCCAGCACGTGGAGGGGGACTAGCTGGACCGATGAGCAGTTCTTC. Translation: CASTWRGTSWTDEQFF. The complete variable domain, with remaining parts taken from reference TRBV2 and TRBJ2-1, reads EPEVTQTPSHQVTQMGQEVILRCVPISNHLYFYWYRQILGQKVEFLVSFYNNEISEKSEIFDDQFSVERPDGSNFTLKIRSTKLEDSAMYFCASTWRGTSWTDEQFFGPGTRLTVL.

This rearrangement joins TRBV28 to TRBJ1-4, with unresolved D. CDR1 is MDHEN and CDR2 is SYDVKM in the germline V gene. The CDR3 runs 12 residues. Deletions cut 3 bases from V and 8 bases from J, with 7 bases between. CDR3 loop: CASSFLREKLFF. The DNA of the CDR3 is TGTGCCAGCAGTTTTTTGAGGGAAAAACTGTTTTTT.

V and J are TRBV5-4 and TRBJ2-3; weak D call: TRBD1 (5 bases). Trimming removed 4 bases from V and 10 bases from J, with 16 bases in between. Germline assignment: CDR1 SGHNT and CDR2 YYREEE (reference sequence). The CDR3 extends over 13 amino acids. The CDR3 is CASSPVDSQAQYF. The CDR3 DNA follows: TGTGCCAGCAGCCCTGTCGATTCACAGGCGCAGTATTTT.

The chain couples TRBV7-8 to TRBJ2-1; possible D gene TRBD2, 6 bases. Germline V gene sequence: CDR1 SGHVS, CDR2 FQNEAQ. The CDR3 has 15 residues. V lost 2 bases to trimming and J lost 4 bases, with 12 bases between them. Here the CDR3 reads CASSLKRETYNEQFF. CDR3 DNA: TGTGCCAGCAGCTTAAAACGGGAGACTTACAATGAGCAGTTCTTC.

The CDR3 coding sequence is TGTGCCAGCAGTTTTGCGGGAGCGGGAACGAAGGAGCTGTTTTTT. Protein product: CASSFAGAGTKELFF. This rearrangement joins TRBV28 to TRBJ2-2, with 7 bases identical to TRBD2. This CDR3 is built from 15 residues. J was trimmed by 10 bases and V by 3 bases; bases with no gene match: 11. Germline values: CDR1 MDHEN, CDR2 SYDVKM.

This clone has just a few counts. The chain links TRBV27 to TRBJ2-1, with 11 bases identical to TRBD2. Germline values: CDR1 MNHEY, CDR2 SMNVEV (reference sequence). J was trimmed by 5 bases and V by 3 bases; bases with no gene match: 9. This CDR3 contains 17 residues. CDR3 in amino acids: CASSFHLAGGADNEQFF. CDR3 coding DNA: TGTGCCAGCAGTTTTCACCTAGCGGGAGGTGCGGACAATGAGCAGTTCTTC.

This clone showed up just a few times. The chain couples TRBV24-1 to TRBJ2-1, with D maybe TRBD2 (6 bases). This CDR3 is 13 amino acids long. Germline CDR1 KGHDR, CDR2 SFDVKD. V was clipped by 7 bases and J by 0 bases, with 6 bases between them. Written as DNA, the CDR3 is TGTGCCACCAGGGACTACTCCTACAATGAGCAGTTCTTC. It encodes CATRDYSYNEQFF.

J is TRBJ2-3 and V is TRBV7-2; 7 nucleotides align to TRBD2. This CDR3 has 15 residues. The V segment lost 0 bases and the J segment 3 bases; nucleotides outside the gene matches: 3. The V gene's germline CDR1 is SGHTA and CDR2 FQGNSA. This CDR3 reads CASSLAGRGTDTQYF. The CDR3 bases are TGTGCCAGCAGCTTAGCGGGGAGGGGAACAGATACGCAGTATTTT.

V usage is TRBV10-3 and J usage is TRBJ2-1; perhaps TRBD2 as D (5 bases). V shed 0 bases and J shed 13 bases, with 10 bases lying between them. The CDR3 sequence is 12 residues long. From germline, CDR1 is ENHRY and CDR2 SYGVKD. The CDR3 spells CAISESKGLQFF. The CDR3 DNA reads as TGTGCCATCAGTGAGTCGAAAGGACTTCAGTTCTTC.